This T cell receptor (beta chain) derives from a study of Ad26.COV2.S vaccination and SARS-CoV-2 variants. Study background: The study gave Ad26.COV2.S intramuscularly, once or twice 56 days apart. Study-wide points: Relative to placebo recipients, vaccine recipients exhibited elevated spike-specific TCR breadth. Vaccinees reportedly had broad spike-specific CD8+ and CD4+ T cell responses. Non-spike TCR breadth did not differ much between vaccine and placebo recipients.

Measured with immunoSEQ multiplex PCR; TCRdb has only the in-frame clones, and not every one. The top ten clones hold 2% to 2.5% of a sample with approximately 300,000 clones, over 80% of them seen once. This sample's treatment: around 19 received Ad26.COV2.S at low or high dose, single or two shots; several received placebo; per-sample allocation not given. Samples were taken on day 63 after the first vaccine or placebo injection. Germline assignment: CDR1 LGHDT and CDR2 YNNKEL (reference sequence). V dropped 6 bases and J dropped 1 base, with 16 bases sitting between them. This CDR3 is built from 15 residues. About this clone itself: Its cognate antigen is unknown.

This chain links TRBV3-1 (or the pseudogene TRBV3-2) with TRBJ2-7; possible D gene TRBD1, 6 bases. This receptor was taken from a person between 18 and 65 years old who received the Ad26.COV2.S COVID-19 vaccine or a placebo. This specimen consisted of peripheral blood, obtained in a trial of Ad26.COV2.S vaccine versus placebo. CDR3 nucleotides: TGTGCCAGCAGACCCACCGGGACACTTTCCTACGAGCAGTACTTC. Encoded protein: CASRPTGTLSYEQYF.